The entry below gives a single T cell receptor beta chain sequence along with its context. This same CDR3 is encoded by further DNA sequences in the sample. Germline values: CDR1 MNHEY, CDR2 SVGAGI. V was clipped by 2 bases and J by 3 bases, with 6 bases between them. The CDR3 is made up of 13 amino acids. The sample comes from a study of blood T cell repertoires in COVID-19. Assay: immunoSEQ multiplex PCR; the TCRdb copy retains only in-frame clones and omits some. The data show some 670,000 clones, with 80% to 90% seen just once and roughly 0.25% held by the top ten. The chain joins TRBV6-5 to TRBJ2-3, with D possibly TRBD2 on 6 matching bases. The specimen sequenced was peripheral blood. The sequence came from a woman aged 18-30 years with acute or convalescent COVID-19. CDR3 sequence: CASSYRGTDTQYF. CDR3 DNA sequence: TGTGCCAGCAGTTACCGGGGGACAGATACGCAGTATTTT.